One and the same sample provided the 23 T cell receptor beta chains below, sequenced in a study of control samples from healthy donors and cancer patients. The method was immunoSEQ multiplex PCR; TCRdb's version includes in-frame clones alone and lacks a portion of them. This sample has around 150,000 clones, with over 90% found just once. Sequencing was done on a sample of blood. Receptors were obtained from a woman between 25 and 40 years old in good health.

V is TRBV27 and J is TRBJ2-7; tentative D call: TRBD2 (6 bases). Per germline, CDR1 MNHEY and CDR2 SMNVEV (reference sequence). The V and J ends lost 6 bases and 0 bases respectively, with 9 bases between them. CDR3 length equals 13 residues. The CDR3 DNA reads TGTGCCAGCAGGGGGGACTTCTCCTACGAGCAGTACTTC. Translating it yields CASRGDFSYEQYF.

The chain links TRBV10-3 to TRBJ1-5; D not resolved. This CDR3 has 17 residues. The germline V gene has CDR1 ENHRY and CDR2 SYGVKD. Trimming took 0 bases from V and 5 from J, leaving 17 bases between them. This CDR3 reads CAISESMVGVGYQPQHF. Here the CDR3 DNA reads TGTGCCATCAGTGAGTCGATGGTCGGAGTCGGCTATCAGCCCCAGCATTTT.

The chain carries TRBV6-5 and TRBJ1-5, with D possibly matching TRBD1 (5 bases). CDR1 MNHEY and CDR2 SVGAGI come from the germline V gene. V lost 7 bases to trimming and J lost 7 bases, with 14 bases between them. The CDR3 consists of 13 residues. CDR3 DNA: TGTGCCAGCACCCCCAGGCGGGACCAGCCCCAGCATTTT. Its protein product is CASTPRRDQPQHF.

J is TRBJ2-5 and V is TRBV30; TRBD2 is a possible D gene (5 bases). V dropped 6 bases and J dropped 4 bases, with 9 bases sitting between them. The CDR3 is 11 amino acids. The germline V gene encodes CDR1 GTSNPN and CDR2 SVGIG (reference sequence). The CDR3, as DNA: TGTGCCTGCGGAGAGGGAGAGACCCAGTACTTC. Amino acids: CACGEGETQYF.

V and J are TRBV30 and TRBJ1-3; TRBD1 is a possible D gene (6 bases). CDR3 length: 15 residues. Germline V lookup: CDR1 GTSNPN, CDR2 SVGIG (reference sequence). The germline V and J ends were trimmed by 2 bases and 4 bases, with 15 bases remaining between them. The DNA of the CDR3 is TGTGCCTGGAGTACAGGGCGAGGAAACGGAAACACCATATATTTT. It specifies CAWSTGRGNGNTIYF.

This chain uses TRBV6-5 with TRBJ2-1; 11 bases line up with TRBD1. The CDR3 consists of 15 residues. CDR1 and CDR2 (germline): MNHEY, SVGAGI. V was clipped by 5 bases and J by 7 bases; unmatched bases: 7. The CDR3 bases are TGTGCCAGCAGTCTCACCGGGACAGGGGGTAATGAGCAGTTCTTC. This gives the protein CASSLTGTGGNEQFF.

The V and J genes are TRBV4-1 and TRBJ1-5; D not resolved. The CDR3 is 13 residues long. The V end was cut by 0 bases, the J end by 11 bases, with 11 bases between. CDR1 MGHRA and CDR2 YSYEKL come from the germline V gene. This CDR3 is CASSQDPYKAQHF. In DNA form, the CDR3 reads TGCGCCAGCAGCCAAGATCCCTATAAGGCCCAGCATTTT.

This clone has just one count. This rearrangement joins TRBV14 to TRBJ2-2, with D unclear. This CDR3 region has 14 residues. V gave up 6 bases and J gave up 2 bases, with 10 bases separating them. The germline V gene encodes CDR1 SGHDN and CDR2 FVKESK. The DNA for the CDR3 is TGTGCCAGCAGTTGGATATATAACACCGGGGAGCTGTTTTTT. Translated, it gives CASSWIYNTGELFF.

The chain combines TRBV5-6 with TRBJ1-2, with 8 nucleotides matching TRBD1. V shed 3 bases and J 3 bases; nucleotides not matched to a gene: 4. The germline CDR1 and CDR2 sequences are SGHDT and YYEEEE. The CDR3 is 14 residues long. The CDR3 reads CASSSQTGDYGYTF. CDR3 in DNA: TGTGCCAGCAGCTCCCAGACAGGGGACTATGGCTACACCTTC.

The CDR3 spells CASSKGQAFTYEQYF. Written as DNA, the CDR3 is TGTGCCAGCAGCAAAGGACAGGCCTTTACCTACGAGCAGTACTTC. The chain links TRBV2 to TRBJ2-7, with 7 bases fitting TRBD1. The CDR3 extends over 15 amino acids. V trimming: 6 bases; J trimming: 2 bases; junction bases outside the gene matches: 10. Germline assignment: CDR1 SNHLY and CDR2 FYNNEI.

This chain uses TRBV4-1 with TRBJ1-1; D is ambiguous. Trimming left V 1 base short and J 2 bases short, with 8 bases between. The CDR3 spans 14 residues. Per the germline V gene, CDR1 is MGHRA and CDR2 is YSYEKL. The CDR3 is CASSQGGRNTEAFF. The CDR3 region has the DNA TGCGCCAGCAGCCAAGGAGGGAGAAACACTGAAGCTTTCTTT.

The V gene is TRBV6-5, the J gene TRBJ1-2; 7 bases match TRBD1. The CDR3 has 14 amino acids. Germline-derived CDR1 and CDR2 are MNHEY and SVGAGI. The V and J ends lost 5 bases and 6 bases, in that order; junction bases with no gene match: 9. The CDR3 loop is CASSQTPGQHGYTF. The CDR3 nucleotides read TGTGCCAGCAGTCAGACCCCGGGACAGCATGGCTACACCTTC.

V is TRBV28 and J is TRBJ2-1; 9 bases match TRBD2. Germline V gene data show CDR1 as MDHEN and CDR2 as SYDVKM. The CDR3 has 15 residues. After removal of 3 bases from V and 6 bases from J, the junction contained 6 bases not matched to a gene. The CDR3 coding sequence is TGTGCCAGCAGTTTCCAGGGCGGGAGGGCCAATGAGCAGTTCTTC. It translates to CASSFQGGRANEQFF.

The chain combines TRBV3-1 (or the pseudogene TRBV3-2) with TRBJ2-3, with 9 bases identical to TRBD1. Per the germline V gene, CDR1 is LGHDT and CDR2 is YNNKEL (reference sequence). The CDR3 consists of 15 residues. Trimming took 6 bases from V and 1 from J; bases not matched to a gene: 5. CDR3 bases: TGTGCCAGCAGAGAGACAGGGGGAGGCACAGATACGCAGTATTTT. Its translation is CASRETGGGTDTQYF.

This sequence joins TRBV12-3 or TRBV12-4 and TRBJ1-2; D is unresolved. The CDR3 is 12 amino acids. Trimming cost V 7 bases and J 5 bases, with 11 bases left between them. The CDR3 here is CASTYRRYGYTF. The CDR3 coding sequence is TGTGCCAGCACTTACCGGAGGTATGGCTACACCTTC.

This chain joins TRBV30 and TRBJ2-2, with D possibly being TRBD2 (5 bases). Trimming left V 4 bases short and J 3 bases short, with 15 bases between. The length of the CDR3 is 15 residues. From germline, CDR1 is GTSNPN and CDR2 SVGIG (reference sequence). The DNA of the CDR3 is TGTGCCTGGACCCCCTACGGAGGATACACCGGGGAGCTGTTTTTT. This encodes CAWTPYGGYTGELFF.

The chain couples TRBV7-2 to TRBJ1-1; a possible D gene is TRBD1 (5 bases). Germline V gene data show CDR1 as SGHTA and CDR2 as FQGNSA. V lost 5 bases to trimming and J lost 0 bases, with 13 bases between them. The CDR3 runs 15 residues. In DNA form, the CDR3 reads TGTGCCAGCAGCCCTTCGGGGCTAATGAACACTGAAGCTTTCTTT. It codes for CASSPSGLMNTEAFF.

This clone has just one count. The rearrangement joins TRBV5-6 to TRBJ1-1, with D possibly matching TRBD1 (5 bases). CDR3 length: 13 residues. V was cut by 5 bases and J by 5 bases, with 13 bases left in between. The germline CDR1 and CDR2 sequences are SGHDT and YYEEEE. CDR3 region: CASRGGGDTEAFF. In DNA form, the CDR3 reads TGTGCCAGCAGAGGTGGGGGGGATACTGAAGCTTTCTTT. The full variable domain, completed using reference TRBV5-6 and TRBJ1-1, is DAGVTQSPTHLIKTRGQQVTLRCSPKSGHDTVSWYQQALGQGPQFIFQYYEEEERQRGNFPDRFSGHQFPNYSSELNVNALLLGDSALYLCASRGGGDTEAFFGQGTRLTVV.

The table lists this clone with a count of one. This chain connects TRBV7-9 to TRBJ2-1; D tentatively fits TRBD1 or TRBD2 (5 bases each). Germline V gene data show CDR1 as SEHNR and CDR2 as FQNEAQ (reference sequence). The CDR3 is 15 residues long. Deletions cut 0 bases from V and 9 bases from J, with 15 bases between. The CDR3 is CASSLAELGVTEQFF. CDR3 in DNA: TGTGCCAGCAGCTTAGCGGAGTTGGGGGTTACTGAGCAGTTCTTC.

The chain couples TRBV6-5 to TRBJ1-1; no clear D. The V and J ends lost 5 bases and 4 bases respectively, with 11 bases between them. Germline CDR1 MNHEY, CDR2 SVGAGI. This CDR3 has 13 residues. The CDR3 sequence: CASSREGGTEAFF. The CDR3 DNA reads TGTGCCAGCAGTCGTGAGGGAGGCACTGAAGCTTTCTTT.

The chain recombines TRBV4-1 with TRBJ2-1; a weak D match, TRBD1 (5 bases). This CDR3 region has 16 residues. Germline V gives CDR1 MGHRA, CDR2 YSYEKL. V lost 3 bases and J 1 base, leaving 13 bases between the germline ends. CDR3 amino acids: CASSHAGQQSYNEQFF. CDR3 nucleotide sequence: TGCGCCAGCAGCCACGCCGGACAACAATCCTACAATGAGCAGTTCTTC.

The gene calls are TRBV20-1 and TRBJ2-5; no reliable D call. In germline, CDR1 is DFQATT, CDR2 SNEGSKA (reference sequence). Between the trimmed V and J ends, which lost 6 bases and 7 bases, there was a span of 12 bases. There are 11 residues in the CDR3. Here the CDR3 DNA reads TGCAGTGCCGCGAAGACGGGGACCCAGTACTTC. It translates to CSAAKTGTQYF.

This clone was recorded once. The rearrangement links TRBV2 to TRBJ1-2, with D uncertain. The germline V and J ends were trimmed by 2 bases and 8 bases, with 15 bases remaining between them. The CDR3 has 14 residues. Germline V gene data show CDR1 as SNHLY and CDR2 as FYNNEI. The CDR3 loop reads CASSEIVGPNGYTF. The CDR3 DNA follows: TGTGCCAGCAGTGAAATAGTAGGGCCAAACGGCTACACCTTC.